The following is a T cell receptor (delta chain) sequence with its context. The mismatch at residue 5 between this DNA's translation and the TCRdb protein of a much larger clone likely reflects a read error; the protein shown is translated from the DNA. TCRdb reprocessed the RT-PCR reads using CATT. The table shows around 16,000 delta-chain clones, with about 8.5% occurring only once. V trimming: 3 bases; J trimming: 0 bases; junction bases outside the gene matches: 14. Germline CDR1 reads GEAIGNYY; CDR2 reads EKD. The CDR3 loop spans 19 amino acids. This sample was included in a study of gamma-delta T cells after stem cell transplantation.

The sample taken for sequencing was gamma-delta T cells. The sequence was obtained from a human donor. It is not recorded whose cells these are; they may come from a transplant donor. This chain joins TRDV2 and TRDJ1; 11 bases match TRDD3. The CDR3, as DNA: TGTGCCTGTGACGCCATCACTGGGGGATATGCCCGATACACCGATAAACTCATCTTT. The encoded protein is CACDAITGGYARYTDKLIF.